This entry lists 21 T cell receptor beta chains sequenced from one sample in a study of blood T cell repertoires in COVID-19. Here immunoSEQ multiplex PCR was the method, and the copy in TCRdb shows in-frame clones only, minus some. The sample has approximately 100,000 clones; around 90% are singletons. The sample comprised peripheral blood. Receptors originate from a man aged 70-80 years with acute or convalescent COVID-19.

V and J are TRBV12-3 or TRBV12-4 and TRBJ1-4, with 7 bases aligning to TRBD1. V lost 7 bases, J lost 10 bases, and 9 bases stayed unmatched. The CDR3 runs to 13 residues. The CDR3 nucleotides are TGTGCCAGCACAAGTACAGGGGCGGGAAAACTGTTTTTT. Translation gives CASTSTGAGKLFF.

Written as DNA, the CDR3 is TGTGCCAGCAGCAACCAAGGGACACTTGGAAACACCATATATTTT. It encodes CASSNQGTLGNTIYF. V is TRBV9 and J is TRBJ1-3, with D possibly being TRBD1 (6 bases). Germline lookup yields CDR1 SGDLS and CDR2 YYNGEE. CDR3 length equals 15 residues. V lost 4 bases to trimming and J lost 3 bases, with 14 bases between them.

This rearrangement joins TRBV24-1 to TRBJ2-5; 8 bases align to TRBD1. This CDR3 spans 13 amino acids. The V gene end was trimmed by 5 bases and the J gene end by 4 bases; junction bases not matched to a gene: 2. Germline CDR1 and CDR2: KGHDR and SFDVKD. The CDR3 region has the DNA TGTGCCACCAGTGCAGGGGGCGGAGAGACCCAGTACTTC. The encoded protein is CATSAGGGETQYF.

This chain uses TRBV28 with TRBJ2-7; D perhaps matches TRBD2 (5 bases). Germline CDR1 is MDHEN and CDR2 is SYDVKM. The CDR3 has 11 residues. Deletions cut 1 base from V and 8 bases from J, with 6 bases between. CDR3 region: CASSLSGKQYF. In DNA form, the CDR3 reads TGTGCCAGCAGTTTATCCGGGAAGCAGTACTTC.

This chain links TRBV10-1 with TRBJ2-7; the match to TRBD2 covers 9 bases. The CDR3 consists of 14 residues. Germline trimming cut 6 bases from V and 1 base from J; bases unmatched to any gene: 4. CDR1 and CDR2 from the germline V gene are WNHNN and SYGVQD (reference sequence). Here the CDR3 DNA reads TGCGCCAGCAGGAGGCTAGCGGGGTCCTACGAGCAGTACTTC. The encoded protein is CASRRLAGSYEQYF.

This clone has just one count. V is TRBV6-2 or TRBV6-3 and J is TRBJ2-7, with D unresolved. The CDR3 has 14 residues. V was cut by 6 bases and J by 7 bases, with 19 bases left in between. CDR1 MNHEY and CDR2 SVGEGT come from the germline V gene. The CDR3 bases are TGTGCCAGCAGCACCGGATCCCTCCTGAGGGAGCAGTACTTC. The encoded protein is CASSTGSLLREQYF.

The V gene is TRBV5-1, the J gene TRBJ2-2, with D maybe TRBD1 (6 bases). The CDR3 is 14 amino acids. V lost 6 bases and J lost 3, with 12 bases in between. Germline V gene data show CDR1 as SGHRS and CDR2 as YFSETQ. CDR3 nucleotide sequence: TGCGCCAGCACTCTACAGGGTTACACCGGGGAGCTGTTTTTT. It is translated as CASTLQGYTGELFF.

This clone was seen a single time. V gene TRBV7-9 combines with J gene TRBJ1-3, with a possible D match to TRBD1 (5 bases). Deletions cut 5 bases from V and 0 bases from J, with 14 bases between. The CDR3 loop spans 16 amino acids. CDR1 is SEHNR and CDR2 is FQNEAQ in the germline V gene (reference sequence). The CDR3 DNA is TGTGCCAGCAGCCTTTACGGGGGGAGCTCTGGAAACACCATATATTTT. Translating gives CASSLYGGSSGNTIYF.

The chain recombines TRBV5-4 with TRBJ1-2, with D possibly TRBD1 on 6 matching bases. Germline V gene data show CDR1 as SGHNT and CDR2 as YYREEE (reference sequence). The V end lost 0 bases, the J end lost 8 bases, and 17 bases lay between the germline ends. The CDR3 is 15 amino acids. The CDR3 is CASSLGAGGGGGYTF. DNA of the CDR3: TGTGCCAGCAGCTTGGGGGCGGGGGGCGGAGGCGGCTACACCTTC.

The chain uses TRBV20-1 and TRBJ2-1, with 7 bases that match TRBD2. J lost 6 bases, V lost 3 bases, and 8 bases had no gene match. The CDR3 sequence is 14 residues long. Looked up from germline, CDR1 is DFQATT and CDR2 is SNEGSKA (reference sequence). This CDR3 is CSASRGGPLNEQFF. The CDR3 nucleotides read TGCAGTGCTAGTCGGGGAGGGCCGCTCAATGAGCAGTTCTTC.

This chain uses TRBV6-2 or TRBV6-3 with TRBJ2-7; D gene ambiguous. The V end was cut by 6 bases, the J end by 8 bases, with 14 bases between. The CDR3 is 12 residues long. Germline V gene lookup returns CDR1 MNHEY and CDR2 SVGEGT. This CDR3 is CASSQTRGKQYF. CDR3 nucleotides: TGTGCCAGCAGCCAGACTCGCGGCAAGCAGTACTTC.

This chain links TRBV28 with TRBJ1-4; tentatively, D is TRBD1 (6 bases). Germline V gene sequence: CDR1 MDHEN, CDR2 SYDVKM. The CDR3 has 14 amino acids. V was trimmed by 5 bases and J by 5 bases, leaving 12 bases between them. The CDR3 region is CASSPDSYNEKLFF. The CDR3, as DNA: TGTGCCAGCAGTCCGGACAGTTACAATGAAAAACTGTTTTTT.

This chain links TRBV6-5 with TRBJ2-7; maybe TRBD2 (7 bases). This CDR3 is 13 amino acids long. Germline CDR1 and CDR2: MNHEY and SVGAGI. Between the trimmed V and J ends, which lost 10 bases and 2 bases, there was a span of 15 bases. CDR3: CATQRGGAYEQYF. The CDR3 DNA reads TGTGCCACTCAAAGGGGGGGAGCCTACGAGCAGTACTTC.

The genes are TRBV24-1 and TRBJ1-3; TRBD1 is a possible D gene (6 bases). The germline V gene encodes CDR1 KGHDR and CDR2 SFDVKD. This CDR3 is 14 amino acids long. V lost 4 bases and J 4 bases, leaving 10 bases between the germline ends. CDR3 sequence (DNA): TGTGCCACCAGTGACAGGGGAAACGGAAACACCATATATTTT. This sequence encodes CATSDRGNGNTIYF.

This clone was counted a single time. V usage is TRBV29-1 and J usage is TRBJ1-1; 8 nucleotides align to TRBD1. The CDR3 spans 12 residues. Trimming removed 8 bases from V and 1 base from J; junction bases left unmatched: 3. Germline V gene data show CDR1 as SQVTM and CDR2 as ANQGSEA. As DNA, the CDR3 is TGCAGCTCCGGACAGGGGAACACTGAAGCTTTCTTT. It codes for CSSGQGNTEAFF.

The rearrangement uses TRBV3-1 (or the pseudogene TRBV3-2) and TRBJ1-1; 8 nucleotides line up with TRBD1. The CDR3 extends over 13 amino acids. After removal of 5 bases from V and 7 bases from J, the junction contained 6 bases not matched to a gene. Germline values: CDR1 LGHDT, CDR2 YNNKEL (reference sequence). CDR3 in amino acids: CASSELDRVEAFF. The CDR3 bases are TGTGCCAGCAGCGAATTGGACAGGGTTGAAGCTTTCTTT.

The rearrangement links TRBV5-6 to TRBJ2-1; the D is unclear. The germline CDR1 and CDR2 sequences are SGHDT and YYEEEE. This CDR3 contains 15 residues. V was shortened by 6 bases and J by 0 bases, with 13 bases between the two germline ends. CDR3 coding DNA: TGTGCCAGCATCCCGACTTTCAGCTCCTACAATGAGCAGTTCTTC. The encoded protein is CASIPTFSSYNEQFF.

The J gene is TRBJ1-6, the V gene TRBV5-1; 10 nucleotides align to TRBD1. Trimming took 5 bases from V and 0 from J; bases not matched to a gene: 8. Germline lookup yields CDR1 SGHRS and CDR2 YFSETQ. The CDR3 has 18 residues. The CDR3 sequence: CASSSGQGYSSYNSPLHF. For the CDR3, the DNA is TGCGCCAGCAGTTCGGGACAGGGGTACAGCTCCTATAATTCACCCCTCCACTTT. The entire variable domain, with the rest obtained from reference TRBV5-1 and TRBJ1-6, is as follows: KAGVTQTPRYLIKTRGQQVTLSCSPISGHRSVSWYQQTPGQGLQFLFEYFSETQRNKGNFPGRFSGRQFSNSRSEMNVSTLELGDSALYLCASSSGQGYSSYNSPLHFGNGTRLTVT.

This clone was found once. This chain joins TRBV28 and TRBJ1-2; no firm D call. Germline CDR1 reads MDHEN; CDR2 reads SYDVKM. V gave up 5 bases and J gave up 2 bases, with 6 bases separating them. The CDR3 extends over 12 amino acids. The CDR3 region is CASSGNNYGYTF. DNA of the CDR3: TGTGCCAGCAGTGGCAACAACTATGGCTACACCTTC.

This clone was seen once. V and J are TRBV3-1 (or the pseudogene TRBV3-2) and TRBJ2-7; 10 bases map to TRBD1. Trimming took 4 bases from V and 2 from J; bases not matched to a gene: 2. Germline V gives CDR1 LGHDT, CDR2 YNNKEL (reference sequence). The CDR3 has 14 residues. CDR3 sequence reads: CASSPDRGPYEQYF. The DNA of the CDR3 is TGTGCCAGCAGCCCAGACAGGGGGCCCTACGAGCAGTACTTC.

The V gene is TRBV2, the J gene TRBJ1-6, with D unclear. V was clipped by 4 bases and J by 7 bases, with 14 bases between them. In germline, CDR1 is SNHLY, CDR2 FYNNEI. This CDR3 has 15 residues. In DNA form, the CDR3 reads TGTGCCAGCAGTGGGACTTTATCTACAAATTCACCCCTCCACTTT. This encodes CASSGTLSTNSPLHF.